This T cell receptor beta chain was sequenced during a study of untreated major depressive disorder. Regarding the study as a whole: All top five TRBV05-01 clones per subject were private clones. CD4+ T cells from depressed patients used TRBV05-01 (Vbeta 5.1) more often than controls.

For at least 8 weeks, patients took no psychiatric medication. Donors lacked major illness, comorbidities, regular medication, drug use, or heavy drinking. Blood, around 30 ml, was drawn into EDTA tubes. The data were produced by immunoSEQ multiplex PCR, yet TCRdb's version contains in-frame clones alone and is incomplete. The sample has about 25,000 clones, approximately 91% seen once; the top ten hold 0.72%. V lost 1 base, J lost 8 bases, and 9 bases lay in between. The length of the CDR3 is 12 residues. Germline CDR1 is SGHDT and CDR2 is YYEEEE. As for this clone: Antigen specificity is unknown.

Material for sequencing was CD4+ T cells from PBMCs. V gene TRBV5-6 combines with J gene TRBJ1-2; tentatively, D is TRBD1 (6 bases). This TCR was recovered from a woman aged 25 to 45 with major depressive disorder. Here the CDR3 DNA reads TGTGCCAGCAGCTTGTACAGGGAAGGCTACACCTTC. It yields the protein CASSLYREGYTF. Complete variable domain (other parts from reference TRBV5-6 and TRBJ1-2): DAGVTQSPTHLIKTRGQQVTLRCSPKSGHDTVSWYQQALGQGPQFIFQYYEEEERQRGNFPDRFSGHQFPNYSSELNVNALLLGDSALYLCASSLYREGYTFGSGTRLTVV.